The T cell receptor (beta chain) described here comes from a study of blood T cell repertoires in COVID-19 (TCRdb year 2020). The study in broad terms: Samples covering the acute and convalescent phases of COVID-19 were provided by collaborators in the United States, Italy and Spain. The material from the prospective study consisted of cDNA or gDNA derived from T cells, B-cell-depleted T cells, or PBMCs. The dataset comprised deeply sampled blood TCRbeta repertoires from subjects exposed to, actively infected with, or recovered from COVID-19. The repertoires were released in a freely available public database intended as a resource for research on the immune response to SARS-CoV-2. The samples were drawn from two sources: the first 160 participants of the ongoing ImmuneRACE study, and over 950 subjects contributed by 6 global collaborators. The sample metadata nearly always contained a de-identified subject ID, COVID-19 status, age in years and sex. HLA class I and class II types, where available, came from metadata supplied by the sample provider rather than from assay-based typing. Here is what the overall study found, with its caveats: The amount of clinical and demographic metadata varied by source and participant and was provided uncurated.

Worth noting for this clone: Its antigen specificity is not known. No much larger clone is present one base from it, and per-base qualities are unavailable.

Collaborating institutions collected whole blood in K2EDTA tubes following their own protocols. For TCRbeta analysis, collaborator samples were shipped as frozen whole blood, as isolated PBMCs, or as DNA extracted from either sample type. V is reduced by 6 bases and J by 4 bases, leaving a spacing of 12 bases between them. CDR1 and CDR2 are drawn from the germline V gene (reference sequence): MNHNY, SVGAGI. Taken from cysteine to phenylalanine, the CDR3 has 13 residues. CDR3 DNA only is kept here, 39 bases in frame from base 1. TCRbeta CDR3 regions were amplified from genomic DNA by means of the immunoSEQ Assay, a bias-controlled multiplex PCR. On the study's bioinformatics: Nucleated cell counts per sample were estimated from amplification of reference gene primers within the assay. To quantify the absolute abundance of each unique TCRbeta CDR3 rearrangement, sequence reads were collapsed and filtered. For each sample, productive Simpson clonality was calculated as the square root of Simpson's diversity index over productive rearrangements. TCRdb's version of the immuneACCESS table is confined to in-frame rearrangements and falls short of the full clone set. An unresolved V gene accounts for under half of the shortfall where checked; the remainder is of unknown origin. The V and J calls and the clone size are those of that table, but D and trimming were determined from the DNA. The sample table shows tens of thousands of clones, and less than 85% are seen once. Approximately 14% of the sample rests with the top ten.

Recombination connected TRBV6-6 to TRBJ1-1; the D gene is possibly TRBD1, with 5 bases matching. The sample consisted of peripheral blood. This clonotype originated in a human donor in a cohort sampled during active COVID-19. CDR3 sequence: CASSTQGFTEAFF. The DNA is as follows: TGTGCCAGCAGCACTCAGGGTTTCACTGAAGCTTTCTTT.